The 10 T cell receptor beta chains given below trace back to one sample, sequenced in a study of brain T cells in children with intractable seizures. Specified time point: blood from clinic visit 5 months post-surgery; TSC patient then seizure free. Sequenced by immunoSEQ multiplex PCR; TCRdb stores in-frame clones only, minus some. This table holds under 400,000 clones, roughly 92% found once. The specimen was peripheral blood, collected approximately 5 months after surgery. The receptors were gathered from a boy younger than two with tuberous sclerosis and intractable seizures.

The chain combines TRBV21-1 with TRBJ2-2; TRBD1, as called in the table, went unchecked against the DNA. TRBV21-1 constitutes a pseudogene. The CDR3 has 24 residues. The CDR3 sequence is CASSKRVHRGQGAAGALNTGELFF. The DNA of the CDR3 is TGTGCCAGCAGCAAAAGGGTGCACAGAGGACAGGGGGCAGCGGGTGCCTTGAACACCGGGGAGCTGTTTTTT.

The J gene is TRBJ1-5, the V gene TRBV11-2, with a weak D call TRBD1 (5 bases). The V end was cut by 3 bases, the J end by 5 bases, with 8 bases between. This CDR3 region has 13 residues. CDR1 and CDR2 (germline): SGHAT, FQNNGV. Written as DNA, the CDR3 is TGTGCCAGCAGCTTGGGGGACCATCAGCCCCAGCATTTT. Translated, it gives CASSLGDHQPQHF.

This chain joins TRBV14 and TRBJ1-2, with TRBD1 matching 7 bases. The CDR3 spans 16 residues. The J segment lost 4 bases and the V segment lost 2 bases, leaving 10 bases of the junction unmatched. Germline V gene sequence: CDR1 SGHDN, CDR2 FVKESK. The CDR3 nucleotides are TGTGCCAGCAGCCAACGAACAGGGGACGGAAGCTATGGCTACACCTTC. Translated: CASSQRTGDGSYGYTF.

The rearrangement uses TRBV10-3 and TRBJ2-7; 8 bases agree with TRBD2. V shed 3 bases, J shed 3 bases, and the junction held 1 base outside the gene matches. This CDR3 is built from 13 residues. Germline CDR1 reads ENHRY; CDR2 reads SYGVKD. The CDR3 DNA reads as TGTGCCATCAGTGATACTAGCGGCTACGAGCAGTACTTC. Amino acids: CAISDTSGYEQYF.

This rearrangement joins TRBV7-9 to TRBJ1-1, with D unclear. Germline loops: CDR1 SEHNR, CDR2 FQNEAQ (reference sequence). This CDR3 spans 12 amino acids. Between the trimmed V and J ends, which lost 5 bases and 4 bases, there was a span of 8 bases. The CDR3 protein is CASSLFSTEAFF. As DNA, the CDR3 is TGTGCCAGCAGCCTCTTTAGCACTGAAGCTTTCTTT. Looking up the rest from reference TRBV7-9 and TRBJ1-1 gives the full variable domain: DTGVSQNPRHKITKRGQNVTFRCDPISEHNRLYWYRQTLGQGPEFLTYFQNEAQLEKSRLLSDRFSAERPKGSFSTLEIQRTEQGDSAMYLCASSLFSTEAFFGQGTRLTVV.

The J gene is TRBJ2-1, the V gene TRBV6-5; TRBD2 aligns across 8 bases. The V gene end was trimmed by 6 bases and the J gene end by 7 bases; junction bases not matched to a gene: 5. The CDR3 loop spans 13 amino acids. Germline CDR1 and CDR2: MNHEY and SVGAGI. The CDR3 reads CASRLAGTNEQFF. Here the CDR3 DNA reads TGTGCCAGCAGGCTAGCGGGTACAAATGAGCAGTTCTTC.

V is TRBV18 and J is TRBJ1-5; a weak D match, TRBD1 (5 bases). The CDR3 totals 17 residues. V was clipped by 4 bases and J by 4 bases, with 20 bases between them. Germline V gives CDR1 KGHSH, CDR2 LQKENI. The CDR3: CASSLLPQGDKNQPQHF. The CDR3, as DNA: TGTGCCAGCTCACTCCTCCCCCAGGGCGACAAAAATCAGCCCCAGCATTTT.

The genes are TRBV12-3 or TRBV12-4 and TRBJ2-7; D is uncertain. V was trimmed by 3 bases and J by 2 bases, leaving 8 bases between them. This CDR3 has 13 amino acids. The CDR3 bases are TGTGCCAGCAGTTTCTCGAGGACCTACGAGCAGTACTTC. This encodes CASSFSRTYEQYF.

The V and J genes are TRBV7-2 and TRBJ2-1, with 10 bases lining up with TRBD2. Germline V gene data show CDR1 as SGHTA and CDR2 as FQGNSA. This CDR3 region has 14 residues. V shed 7 bases, J shed 4 bases, and the junction held 4 bases outside the gene matches. CDR3 protein: CASKEAGGYNEQFF. DNA of the CDR3: TGTGCCAGCAAGGAAGCGGGAGGGTACAATGAGCAGTTCTTC.

This chain connects TRBV24-1 to TRBJ2-1, with TRBD1 as a possible D gene (6 bases). The CDR3 length is 13 residues. Germline CDR1 reads KGHDR; CDR2 reads SFDVKD. V was cut by 9 bases and J by 6 bases, with 14 bases left in between. The CDR3 DNA reads TGTGCCACCGGAACCACAGGGATCAATGAGCAGTTCTTC. Translating gives CATGTTGINEQFF.